Shown below are 17 T cell receptor beta chains from a single sample sequenced in a study of regulatory T cells in long-lasting Graves disease. Arm-PCR with iRepertoire HTBI primers amplified the CDR3 regions for these TCR beta libraries. TCRdb analysed the multiplex PCR reads with MiXCR anew, one entry per CDR3 protein. The repertoire has 400,000 to 450,000 distinct CDR3 sequences, approximately 16% of them found once; the top ten carry roughly 10%. As for time point: newly diagnosed GD, antithyroid drugs for less than 3 months. PBMC-extracted RNA yielded the TCR library. The sample was also reused in another study, on T cells in Graves' hyperthyroidism and ophthalmopathy.

Sample: peripheral blood mononuclear cells (PBMCs), taken at new diagnosis, from a patient treated with antithyroid drugs. Every receptor here comes from a woman in her thirties with Graves disease.

Ten or more counts support this clonotype. This chain links TRBV7-2 with TRBJ2-7; a weak D match, TRBD1 (5 bases). The CDR3 is 14 amino acids. The V end was cut by 3 bases, the J end by 1 base, with 10 bases between. Germline V lookup: CDR1 SGHTA, CDR2 FQGNSA. CDR3 coding DNA: TGTGCCAGCAGCTTTGGGGCCCCTTCCTACGAGCAGTACTTC. As protein: CASSFGAPSYEQYF.

This clonotype was counted ten times or more. V and J are TRBV7-8 and TRBJ2-7; 14 bases line up with TRBD2. The ends lost 1 base at V and 6 bases at J; junction bases unmatched: 11. CDR3 length: 18 residues. From germline, CDR1 is SGHVS and CDR2 FQNEAQ. CDR3 bases: TGTGCCAGCAGCTTAGGAGTTGGACTAGCGGGAGGCCTCCTCGAGCAGTACTTC. This gives the protein CASSLGVGLAGGLLEQYF.

The table lists this clonotype with many counts. The V and J genes are TRBV20-1 and TRBJ2-5, with no clear D. Germline V gene lookup returns CDR1 DFQATT and CDR2 SNEGSKA (reference sequence). This CDR3 is built from 17 residues. V was cut by 0 bases and J by 2 bases, with 19 bases left in between. The CDR3 loop is CSARDPRRSQRQETQYF. CDR3 nucleotide sequence: TGCAGTGCTAGAGACCCAAGGCGAAGCCAACGGCAAGAGACCCAGTACTTC.

This clonotype was recorded many times. V is TRBV7-8 and J is TRBJ1-6, with 7 bases matching TRBD1. Germline V gives CDR1 SGHVS, CDR2 FQNEAQ. V lost 0 bases to trimming and J lost 0 bases; unmatched junction nucleotides: 20. This CDR3 contains 23 residues. CDR3 region: CASSLALSGGTGTASSYNSPLHF. In nucleotides, the CDR3 is TGTGCCAGCAGCTTAGCCCTGTCCGGGGGCACCGGGACAGCGAGCTCCTATAATTCACCCCTCCACTTT.

This clonotype was seen at least ten times. The genes are TRBV28 and TRBJ1-2, with 7 bases fitting TRBD1. The ends lost 7 bases at V and 6 bases at J; junction bases unmatched: 11. Germline V gives CDR1 MDHEN, CDR2 SYDVKM. The CDR3 runs 14 residues. The CDR3 is CASITGTEGNGYTF. The CDR3 bases are TGTGCCAGCATCACCGGGACAGAGGGCAATGGCTACACCTTC.

The J gene is TRBJ2-6, the V gene TRBV12-3 or TRBV12-4; D is perhaps TRBD1 (6 bases). V was pared by 3 bases and J by 0 bases, with 24 bases between. CDR3 length: 21 residues. As DNA, the CDR3 is TGTGCCAGCAGTTTTTTTCCAGGGCGCAGGGGCCGTAGCTCTGGGGCCAACGTCCTGACTTTC. This gives the protein CASSFFPGRRGRSSGANVLTF.

The rearrangement joins TRBV28 to TRBJ2-7, with 9 bases aligning to TRBD2. With V trimmed by 7 bases and J by 2 bases, 3 bases remained unmatched. The CDR3 is made up of 13 amino acids. In germline, CDR1 is MDHEN, CDR2 SYDVKM. Here the CDR3 DNA reads TGTGCCAGCATGGGCGGGAGGGCCTACGAGCAGTACTTC. It specifies CASMGGRAYEQYF.

This clonotype was observed many times. The J gene is TRBJ1-2, the V gene TRBV27; the D is unclear. This CDR3 is 13 amino acids long. The V gene lost 6 bases and the J gene lost 8 bases, with 16 bases spanning the gap. Germline assignment: CDR1 MNHEY and CDR2 SMNVEV (reference sequence). CDR3: CASREGAKPGYTF. The CDR3, as DNA: TGTGCCAGCAGGGAAGGAGCGAAGCCAGGCTACACCTTC.

V and J are TRBV3-1 and TRBJ2-3, with D maybe TRBD1 (5 bases). Per germline, CDR1 LGHDT and CDR2 YNNKEL (reference sequence). The CDR3 consists of 14 residues. V shed 5 bases and J shed 6 bases, with 15 bases lying between them. The CDR3 coding sequence is TGTGCCAGCAGCGACAGACGTGTGTCCGATACGCAGTATTTT. Translating it yields CASSDRRVSDTQYF.

The V gene is TRBV9, the J gene TRBJ2-5; D remains unclear. Germline CDR1 and CDR2: SGDLS and YYNGEE. The CDR3 sequence is 14 residues long. Trimming took off 4 bases at V and 0 bases at J, with 10 bases between the two ends. The CDR3 nucleotides read TGTGCCAGCAGCTTTGGGCAGAACCAAGAGACCCAGTACTTC. The encoded protein is CASSFGQNQETQYF. The entire variable domain, with the rest obtained from reference TRBV9 and TRBJ2-5, is as follows: DSGVTQTPKHLITATGQRVTLRCSPRSGDLSVYWYQQSLDQGLQFLIQYYNGEERAKGNILERFSAQQFPDLHSELNLSSLELGDSALYFCASSFGQNQETQYFGPGTRLLVL.

This clonotype was picked up many times. This chain connects TRBV5-1 to TRBJ2-3; 9 nucleotides align to TRBD1. The CDR3 extends over 16 amino acids. The germline gives CDR1 SGHRS, CDR2 YFSETQ. After removal of 0 bases from V and 5 bases from J, the junction contained 7 bases not matched to a gene. CDR3 nucleotide sequence: TGCGCCAGCAGCTTGGTCCGGGACAGGGTAGGAGATACGCAGTATTTT. It codes for CASSLVRDRVGDTQYF.

This clonotype came up a few times. This rearrangement joins TRBV20-1 to TRBJ2-1, with 8 bases identical to TRBD2. The CDR3 is 15 residues long. CDR1 and CDR2 (germline): DFQATT, SNEGSKA (reference sequence). J was trimmed by 8 bases and V by 0 bases; bases with no gene match: 9. The CDR3 reads CSARDLAGSGDEQFF. CDR3 sequence (DNA): TGCAGTGCTAGAGATTTAGCGGGATCAGGGGATGAGCAGTTCTTC.

There are a few counts of this clonotype. V and J are TRBV5-5 and TRBJ1-1; D is unclear. Trimming stripped 2 bases from V and 3 bases from J, with 11 bases between. The germline CDR1 and CDR2 sequences are SGHKS and YYEKEE (reference sequence). CDR3 size: 14 residues. The CDR3 loop is CASSFHPLDTEAFF. CDR3 coding DNA: TGTGCCAGCAGCTTTCATCCGTTAGACACTGAAGCTTTCTTT.

A few counts support this clonotype. This sequence may be a read error, since a much larger clone differs from it by one base. The genes are TRBV7-9 and TRBJ2-1, with no clear D. The germline gives CDR1 SEHNR, CDR2 FQNEAQ (reference sequence). This CDR3 has 11 amino acids. CDR3 bases: TGTGCCAGCAGCTTCGCCAATGGGCAGTTCTTC. Amino acids: CASSFANGQFF.

The sample holds a few counts of this clonotype. This chain uses TRBV5-1 with TRBJ2-1, with 9 nucleotides matching TRBD2. After removal of 2 bases from V and 5 bases from J, the junction contained 5 bases not matched to a gene. Germline V gives CDR1 SGHRS, CDR2 YFSETQ. This CDR3 is built from 15 residues. CDR3 DNA: TGCGCCAGCAGCTTCGCGGGAGGGGATCACAATGAGCAGTTCTTC. Protein product: CASSFAGGDHNEQFF. Combining the CDR3 with reference TRBV5-1 and TRBJ2-1 gives the whole variable domain KAGVTQTPRYLIKTRGQQVTLSCSPISGHRSVSWYQQTPGQGLQFLFEYFSETQRNKGNFPGRFSGRQFSNSRSEMNVSTLELGDSALYLCASSFAGGDHNEQFFGPGTRLTVL.

Concerning this clonotype itself: This may come from a read error, since a much larger clone is one base off. The rearrangement links TRBV10-1 to TRBJ2-6; D is perhaps TRBD1 or TRBD2 (6 bases each). Germline V gene sequence: CDR1 WNHNN, CDR2 SYGVQD (reference sequence). The CDR3 covers 16 residues. The CDR3 DNA sequence: TGCGCCAGCAGGTTGGTCGAGGCGTGGGGGGCCAACGTCCCGACTTTC. Translated, it gives CASRLVEAWGANVPTF.

The chain is built from TRBV5-4 and TRBJ2-1; 9 bases line up with TRBD1. In germline, CDR1 is SGHNT, CDR2 YYREEE (reference sequence). The V gene end was trimmed by 4 bases and the J gene end by 10 bases; junction bases not matched to a gene: 15. This CDR3 has 16 amino acids. The CDR3 protein is CASSKAGTGHSEEQFF. DNA of the CDR3: TGTGCCAGCAGCAAAGCCGGGACAGGGCATTCTGAGGAGCAGTTCTTC.